This TCR beta chain derives from a study of cytomegalovirus exposure and HLA in healthy donors. TCRdb's table, derived via immunoSEQ multiplex PCR, lists solely in-frame clones and lacks some. The sample contains 150,000 to 200,000 clones, 86% of which appear only once. General observations from the study: There were three CMV-associated chains whose specificity for CMV antigens was confirmed in vitro.

For this clone: The antigen is undetermined.

Sequenced material: PBMCs. The source is a man aged 25 to 45 in good health and CMV-seropositive.

CDR3: CATSSRRENSYEQYF. The CDR3 coding sequence is TGTGCCACCAGCTCCCGACGGGAGAATTCCTACGAGCAGTACTTC. The rearrangement joins TRBV15 to TRBJ2-7; weak D call: TRBD2 (6 bases). The CDR3 runs 15 residues. Germline CDR1 reads LNHNV; CDR2 reads YYDKDF (reference sequence). V lost 5 bases, J lost 1 base, and 15 bases lay in between.